Described below is a single T cell receptor (beta chain) sequence and its context. The antigen is unknown. Method: immunoSEQ multiplex PCR; TCRdb's copy keeps in-frame clones and lacks some. Of about 110,000 clones listed, about 90% are singletons. The germline V gene encodes CDR1 SGHDT and CDR2 YYEEEE. The junction had 6 bases not matched to a gene; V was cut back by 1 base and J by 1 base. The CDR3 is made up of 16 amino acids. These data belong to a study of T cell responses to AZD1222 COVID-19 vaccine. Across the whole study: Investigators merged groups given second doses at roughly 4 or roughly 12 weeks. The study's findings and limits: The breadth and depth of Spike-specific TCRs increased once two AZD1222 doses had been given. Females made up more of the donors, who were largely white British, and clonal diversity may have come out too low. Repertoire sampling was restricted to post-peak T cell response timepoints.

This sample comprised peripheral blood, obtained on day 0 of AZD1222 vaccination. The TCR originated in an adult in good health. The chain employs TRBV5-6 and TRBJ1-1; 8 bases line up with TRBD1. The CDR3: CASSLLGGTGNTEAFF. Written as DNA, the CDR3 is TGTGCCAGCAGCTTGTTAGGGGGGACAGGGAACACTGAAGCTTTCTTT.